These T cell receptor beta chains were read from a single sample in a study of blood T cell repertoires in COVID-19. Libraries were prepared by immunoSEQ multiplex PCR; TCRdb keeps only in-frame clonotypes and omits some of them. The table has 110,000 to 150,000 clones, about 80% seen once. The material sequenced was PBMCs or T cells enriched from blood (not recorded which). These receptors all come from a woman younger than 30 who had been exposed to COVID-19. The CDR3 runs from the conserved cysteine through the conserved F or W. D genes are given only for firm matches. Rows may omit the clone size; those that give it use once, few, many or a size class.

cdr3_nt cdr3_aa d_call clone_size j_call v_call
TGTGCCAGCAGTGAAGTCAGGTTGGGCAGGCTCACCGGGGAGCTGTTTTTT CASSEVRLGRLTGELFF NA NA TRBJ2-2 TRBV2
TGTGCCAGTAGGGGCAGGGTGACCTACGAGCAGTACTTC CASRGRVTYEQYF NA NA TRBJ2-7 TRBV19
TGTGCCAGCACTTGGACAGGACGATACCAAGAGACCCAGTACTTC CASTWTGRYQETQYF TRBD1 NA TRBJ2-5 TRBV6-5
TGTGCCAGCAGCCCCTCGACTAGCGGGATAGAACGTGCCGGGGAGCTGTTTTTT CASSPSTSGIERAGELFF TRBD2 NA TRBJ2-2 TRBV11-2
TGTGCCAGCAGGCAAAGGGGACAGACCTATGGCTACACCTTC CASRQRGQTYGYTF TRBD1 NA TRBJ1-2 TRBV6-5
TGTGCCAGCAGGGATGACAGGGCCGACCGTTTTGACACTGAAGCTTTCTTT CASRDDRADRFDTEAFF TRBD1 once TRBJ1-1 TRBV7-9
TGTGCCAGCAGTCCACCCGGGACAGGATCCCCCAAAAACATTCAGTACTTC CASSPPGTGSPKNIQYF TRBD1 NA TRBJ2-4 TRBV28
TGCGCCAGCAGCCAAGATCAACTAGGAGGGCCTGAGCAGTTCTTC CASSQDQLGGPEQFF NA NA TRBJ2-1 TRBV4-1
TGTGCCAGCAGGAGACAGATTGGAAACACCATATATTTT CASRRQIGNTIYF NA NA TRBJ1-3 TRBV12-3/TRBV12-4
TGTGCCACCAGCTCCCTGACCGGGGTCCAGCTGTTTTTT CATSSLTGVQLFF NA NA TRBJ1-4 TRBV15
TGTGCCAGCAGTGACCGACTAGCGGGAGGGGAGACCCAGTACTTC CASSDRLAGGETQYF TRBD2 NA TRBJ2-5 TRBV6-2/TRBV6-3
TGTGCCAGCAGTTCCCCACCCACAGGGGATCGGGAGCAGTACTTC CASSSPPTGDREQYF TRBD1 NA TRBJ2-7 TRBV28
TGTGCCAGCACTACCTTCAGGGGAGAATCCTACAATGAGCAGTTCTTC CASTTFRGESYNEQFF NA NA TRBJ2-1 TRBV14
TGTGCCAGTACCTCGAGGGAAGAGACCCAGTACTTC CASTSREETQYF NA NA TRBJ2-5 TRBV19
TGTGCCTGGAACAGGGCCGGGGCCAACGTCCTGACTTTC CAWNRAGANVLTF NA NA TRBJ2-6 TRBV30
TGCGCCAGCAGCTTGGTGACAGGGTCGGTCACTGAAGCTTTCTTT CASSLVTGSVTEAFF TRBD1 NA TRBJ1-1 TRBV5-1
TGTGCCAGTAGACAGGGGTTTGGCAATCAGCCCCAGCATTTT CASRQGFGNQPQHF TRBD1 NA TRBJ1-5 TRBV6-5
TGTGCCAGCAGTTACACCACAGGGGGCAGGTCACCCCTCCACTTT CASSYTTGGRSPLHF TRBD1 NA TRBJ1-6 TRBV6-5
TGCGCCAGCACTACCGGGACAGCAGATACGCAGTATTTT CASTTGTADTQYF TRBD1 NA TRBJ2-3 TRBV5-1
TGTGCCAGCAGCCCAGACAATGAGCAGTTCTTC CASSPDNEQFF NA NA TRBJ2-1 TRBV7-9
TGTGCCAGCTCACCACTAGGGGCAGAGACACCACAGACCCAGTACTTC CASSPLGAETPQTQYF NA NA TRBJ2-5 TRBV18
TGTGCCAGCAGCCGCAGGGCTAGCGAGCAGTACTTC CASSRRASEQYF NA few TRBJ2-7 TRBV7-9
TGTGCCAGCAGCCAAGATGGAGTGAGCTCCTATAATTCACCCCTCCACTTT CASSQDGVSSYNSPLHF NA NA TRBJ1-6 TRBV3-1/TRBV3-2
TGTGCCAGCAGCTTAGTTATATTCCAGGGGGCTCCAAAGAACACTGAAGCTTTCTTT CASSLVIFQGAPKNTEAFF TRBD1 NA TRBJ1-1 TRBV11-2
TGTGCCAGCAGCACGGGACCGACCAGAGCAGGGGTCCTGTTCTTC CASSTGPTRAGVLFF NA NA TRBJ2-1 TRBV9
TGCAGTGCTAGAGTTAGTTGGGAAGCTTTCTTT CSARVSWEAFF NA few TRBJ1-1 TRBV20-1